The 13 T cell receptor beta chains presented below share a single source sample, sequenced in a study of T cell responses to AZD1222 COVID-19 vaccine. Assay used: immunoSEQ multiplex PCR; TCRdb lists only in-frame clones, some missing. The sample holds under 130,000 clones, 82% seen once. The source material was peripheral blood, sampled on day 0 of AZD1222 vaccination. These receptors all come from an adult in good health.

This clone was picked up a small number of times. The V call is TRBV5-6, the J call TRBJ1-6; D call uncertain. The CDR3 has 12 amino acids. Per the germline V gene, CDR1 is SGHDT and CDR2 is YYEEEE. Trimming removed 2 bases from V and 6 bases from J, with 3 bases in between. The CDR3 DNA is TGTGCCAGCAGCTTACGTAATTCACCCCTCCACTTT. This codes for CASSLRNSPLHF.

The CDR3 DNA reads as TGTGCCAGTATGGATCTTCGGGGTGTGACAGTCCTTCAAAGAAACACCATATATTTT. As protein: CASMDLRGVTVLQRNTIYF. This chain joins TRBV19 and TRBJ1-3; tentative D call: TRBD1 (5 bases). The CDR3 covers 19 residues. Trimming left V 7 bases short and J 5 bases short, with 30 bases between. Germline V gene data show CDR1 as LNHDA and CDR2 as SQIVND (reference sequence). Together with reference TRBV19 and TRBJ1-3, the CDR3 gives the full variable domain: DGGITQSPKYLFRKEGQNVTLSCEQNLNHDAMYWYRQDPGQGLRLIYYSQIVNDFQKGDIAEGYSVSREKKESFPLTVTSAQKNPTAFYLCASMDLRGVTVLQRNTIYFGEGSWLTVV.

This clone was found once. V and J are TRBV10-2 and TRBJ2-3; D unclear. The germline gives CDR1 WSHSY, CDR2 SAAADI. Trimming pared 4 bases from V and 2 bases from J, leaving 13 bases between. This CDR3 is built from 15 residues. This CDR3 is CASSVRNIATDTQYF. The CDR3 coding sequence is TGCGCCAGCAGTGTCAGAAACATAGCCACAGATACGCAGTATTTT.

The rearrangement uses TRBV6-2 or TRBV6-3 and TRBJ2-2; 9 nucleotides line up with TRBD1. Trimming at V came to 4 bases and at J to 4 bases, leaving 4 bases not matched to a gene. Germline V gene data show CDR1 as MNHEY and CDR2 as SVGEGT. The CDR3 is 15 residues long. CDR3 region: CASSSGQGSTGELFF. DNA of the CDR3: TGTGCCAGCAGTTCCGGACAGGGGTCCACCGGGGAGCTGTTTTTT.

This clone was recorded a few times. The chain links TRBV21-1 to TRBJ1-2. TRBV21-1 is a documented pseudogene. The CDR3 has 17 amino acids. The DNA for the CDR3 is TGTGCCAGCAGCAATTGGGTTAATGATTGGGGGAACTATGGCTACACCTTC. Translated: CASSNWVNDWGNYGYTF.

This clone has only one observation. The chain has TRBV14 and TRBJ1-2, with 10 bases fitting TRBD1. Germline V gene sequence: CDR1 SGHDN, CDR2 FVKESK. This CDR3 spans 15 amino acids. J lost 3 bases, V lost 3 bases, and 4 bases had no gene match. The CDR3: CASSHRDRGYYGYTF. The CDR3 DNA reads TGTGCCAGCAGCCACAGGGACAGGGGCTACTATGGCTACACCTTC.

The rearrangement uses TRBV6-5 and TRBJ1-2, with no clear D. Germline V CDR1 and CDR2: MNHEY, SVGAGI. The CDR3 runs to 14 residues. V dropped 0 bases and J dropped 2 bases, with 7 bases sitting between them. This CDR3 is CASSYSRGNYGYTF. In DNA, the CDR3 is TGTGCCAGCAGTTACTCACGAGGGAACTATGGCTACACCTTC.

The rearrangement links TRBV19 to TRBJ2-7; D may be TRBD2 (6 bases). CDR1 is LNHDA, CDR2 SQIVND, per germline (reference sequence). V dropped 6 bases and J dropped 3 bases, with 12 bases sitting between them. This CDR3 is 13 amino acids long. CDR3 nucleotide sequence: TGTGCCAGTAGCCTAGGGAGGAGCTACGAGCAGTACTTC. Residues: CASSLGRSYEQYF.

The J gene is TRBJ1-2, the V gene TRBV29-1; a possible D gene is TRBD1 (5 bases). Germline values: CDR1 SQVTM, CDR2 ANQGSEA. Trimming removed 4 bases at V and 6 bases at J, with 9 bases between. The CDR3 totals 11 residues. The CDR3 DNA sequence: TGCAGCGTTGTACGGGGGAATGGCTACACCTTC. This encodes CSVVRGNGYTF.

CDR3 protein: CSVVPARGGYTF. The CDR3 DNA sequence: TGCAGCGTTGTCCCGGCGCGGGGTGGCTACACCTTC. The chain carries TRBV29-1 and TRBJ1-2; D is unresolved. Trimming took 4 bases from V and 7 from J, leaving 13 bases between them. The CDR3 consists of 12 residues. Germline V gene sequence: CDR1 SQVTM, CDR2 ANQGSEA.

The chain joins TRBV2 to TRBJ2-1; D possibly corresponds to TRBD1 (6 bases). V shed 4 bases and J shed 2 bases, with 12 bases lying between them. The CDR3 extends over 15 amino acids. Per the germline V gene, CDR1 is SNHLY and CDR2 is FYNNEI. For the CDR3, the DNA is TGTGCCAGCAGTGCAGGGTGGGGGCCCTACAATGAGCAGTTCTTC. It specifies CASSAGWGPYNEQFF. The full variable domain, in which reference TRBV2 and TRBJ2-1 provide the parts outside the CDR3, is EPEVTQTPSHQVTQMGQEVILRCVPISNHLYFYWYRQILGQKVEFLVSFYNNEISEKSEIFDDQFSVERPDGSNFTLKIRSTKLEDSAMYFCASSAGWGPYNEQFFGPGTRLTVL.

In regard to this clone: The identical CDR3 is also encoded by other nucleotide sequences in the sample. The chain employs TRBV4-3 and TRBJ1-4, with D unresolved. The V gene's germline CDR1 is LGHNA and CDR2 YSLEER. The CDR3 consists of 15 residues. V dropped 0 bases and J dropped 5 bases, with 10 bases sitting between them. Written as DNA, the CDR3 is TGCGCCAGCAGCCAAGATTTGGGAGTAAATGAAAAACTGTTTTTT. Amino acid sequence: CASSQDLGVNEKLFF.

The CDR3 DNA reads TGTGCCAGTAGTAGGGCAGGGGGCAACTATGGCTACACCTTC. Its translation is CASSRAGGNYGYTF. The rearrangement joins TRBV19 to TRBJ1-2; 8 bases align to TRBD1. With V trimmed by 4 bases and J by 2 bases, 3 bases remained unmatched. This CDR3 region has 14 residues. Germline CDR1 is LNHDA and CDR2 is SQIVND (reference sequence).